This is a list of T cell receptor beta chains from one sample in a study of early T cells in non-severe SARS-CoV-2 infection. Via MiXCR, TCRdb re-called the 5' RACE reads, giving one row per CDR3 protein. The sample lists 45,000 to 60,000 distinct CDR3 sequences; 6% to 8.5% were seen once. The sample was whole blood. The receptors shown here come from an adult who was a healthcare worker with PCR-confirmed SARS-CoV-2 infection or an uninfected control (not recorded which). The CDR3 runs from the conserved cysteine through the conserved F or W. The order of the fields is clone size, D gene, V gene, J gene, CDR3 DNA, CDR3 protein. The D gene is left open where the match is weak. Where a row states a size, it is once, few, many or the class of an expanded clone; other rows omit it.

size: many
D: .
V: TRBV7-9
J: TRBJ2-5
DNA: TGTGCCAGCAGCTCGACCGGTGGCCAACAGACCCAGTACTTC
CDR3: CASSSTGGQQTQYF

size: few
D: TRBD2
V: TRBV6-1
J: TRBJ2-7
DNA: TGTGCCAGCTGCGAGGCGGGAGCGGGGAGGACCGGCCACGAGCAGTACTTC
CDR3: CASCEAGAGRTGHEQYF

size: .
D: .
V: TRBV3-1
J: TRBJ2-7
DNA: TGTGCCAGCAGTTACTCGGGGGACGGGCAGTACTTC
CDR3: CASSYSGDGQYF

size: many
D: .
V: TRBV29-1
J: TRBJ1-1
DNA: TGCAGCGGGGCCTCCTGGGAGGGCAGGGTTGTACCTGAAGCTTTCTTT
CDR3: CSGASWEGRVVPEAFF

size: many
D: .
V: TRBV7-9
J: TRBJ1-1
DNA: TGTGCCAGCAGCTTGGGTCCGGGGGTCGCTGAAGCTTTCTTT
CDR3: CASSLGPGVAEAFF

size: many
D: .
V: TRBV30
J: TRBJ1-3
DNA: TGTGCCTGGAGTCCCCCGGGACGGTACTCTGGAAACACCATATATTTT
CDR3: CAWSPPGRYSGNTIYF

size: many
D: .
V: TRBV28
J: TRBJ2-3
DNA: TGTGCCAGCAGCCAGACCTGGGGAAGCACAGATACGCAGTATTTT
CDR3: CASSQTWGSTDTQYF

size: few
D: .
V: TRBV5-1
J: TRBJ1-1
DNA: TGCGCCAGCAGCTTGGGAACTGAAGCTTTCTTT
CDR3: CASSLGTEAFF

size: few
D: TRBD2
V: TRBV19
J: TRBJ2-7
DNA: TGTGCCAGTAGTATTGGGACTAGCGGGGGCGAGCAGTACTTC
CDR3: CASSIGTSGGEQYF

size: few
D: .
V: TRBV3-1
J: TRBJ2-4
DNA: TGTGCCAGCAGCCAATCGAACGGGAGATTCATTCAGTACTTC
CDR3: CASSQSNGRFIQYF

size: many
D: .
V: TRBV10-1
J: TRBJ2-3
DNA: TGCGCCAGCAGTGTCGGCGGGGTTAGCACAGATACGCAGTATTTT
CDR3: CASSVGGVSTDTQYF

size: few
D: .
V: TRBV6-1
J: TRBJ2-3
DNA: TGTGCCAGCCAAGTAGGGACTGGGGCCCGCACAGATACGCAGTATTTT
CDR3: CASQVGTGARTDTQYF

size: many
D: TRBD2
V: TRBV20-1
J: TRBJ2-7
DNA: TGCAGTGCTAAGAGGGGGGGACTAGCCCGCTACGAGCAGTACTTC
CDR3: CSAKRGGLARYEQYF

size: many
D: .
V: TRBV12-3/TRBV12-4
J: TRBJ2-3
DNA: TGTGCCAGCAGTCCGTTGACAGGTAGCACAGATACGCAGTATTTT
CDR3: CASSPLTGSTDTQYF

size: .
D: .
V: TRBV7-9
J: TRBJ1-1
DNA: TGTGCCAGCAGCCCCGGGACGATGAACACTGAAGCTTTCTTT
CDR3: CASSPGTMNTEAFF

size: many
D: .
V: TRBV20-1
J: TRBJ2-1
DNA: TGCAGTGCTAGACTAGCAGTTAGTAACAATGAGCAGTTCTTC
CDR3: CSARLAVSNNEQFF

size: few
D: .
V: TRBV18
J: TRBJ2-3
DNA: TGTGCCAGCTCACCACTGGACAGCTCTAGCACAGATACGCAGTATTTT
CDR3: CASSPLDSSSTDTQYF

size: .
D: TRBD2
V: TRBV5-6
J: TRBJ2-5
DNA: TGTGCCAGCAGCTCCACTAGCGGGAGAGAACAAGAGACCCAGTACTTC
CDR3: CASSSTSGREQETQYF

size: many
D: TRBD1
V: TRBV6-2/TRBV6-3
J: TRBJ2-2
DNA: TGTGCCAGCCTTAACACCCGGGACAGCCTGAACACCGGGGAGCTGTTTTTT
CDR3: CASLNTRDSLNTGELFF

size: few
D: .
V: TRBV28
J: TRBJ1-4
DNA: TGTGCCAGCAGTATGTACAGTGGACGGGATGAAAAACTGTTTTTT
CDR3: CASSMYSGRDEKLFF

size: .
D: TRBD2
V: TRBV3-1
J: TRBJ2-1
DNA: TGTGCCAGCAGCCAAGTAGTAGCGGGATCGATGACCTACAATGAGCAGTTCTTC
CDR3: CASSQVVAGSMTYNEQFF

size: many
D: TRBD2
V: TRBV30
J: TRBJ2-3
DNA: TGTGCCTGGAGTGCAATAGCGGGAGGGACAGATACGCAGTATTTT
CDR3: CAWSAIAGGTDTQYF

size: .
D: .
V: TRBV10-3
J: TRBJ2-2
DNA: TGTGCCATCAGTGAGTCGCCGACAGCGAACACCGGGGAGCTGTTTTTT
CDR3: CAISESPTANTGELFF

size: many
D: TRBD2
V: TRBV9
J: TRBJ2-7
DNA: TGTGCCAGCAGCGAGAGCGGGACTTCCTACGAGCAGTACTTC
CDR3: CASSESGTSYEQYF

size: many
D: .
V: TRBV5-1
J: TRBJ2-1
DNA: TGCGCCAGCAGTGGTGAACTGAGCTCCTACAATGAGCAGTTCTTC
CDR3: CASSGELSSYNEQFF

size: few
D: .
V: TRBV7-3
J: TRBJ2-1
DNA: TGTGCCAGCAGCCGGGACCGTTACAATGAGCAGTTCTTC
CDR3: CASSRDRYNEQFF

size: few
D: .
V: TRBV5-1
J: TRBJ1-1
DNA: TGCGCCAGCAGCCCATTCGGGAGTTCGAACACTGAAGCTTTCTTT
CDR3: CASSPFGSSNTEAFF